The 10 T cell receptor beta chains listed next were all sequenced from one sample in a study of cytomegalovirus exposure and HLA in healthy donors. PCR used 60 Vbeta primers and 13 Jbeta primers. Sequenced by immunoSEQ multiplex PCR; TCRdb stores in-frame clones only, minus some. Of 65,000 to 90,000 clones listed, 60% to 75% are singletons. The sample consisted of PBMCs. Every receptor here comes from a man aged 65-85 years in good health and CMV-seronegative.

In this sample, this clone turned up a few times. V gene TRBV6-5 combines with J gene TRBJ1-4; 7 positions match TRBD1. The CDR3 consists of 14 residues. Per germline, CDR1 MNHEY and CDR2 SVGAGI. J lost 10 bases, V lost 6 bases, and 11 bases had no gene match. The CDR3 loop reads CASRQDRDVGKLFF. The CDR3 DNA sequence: TGTGCCAGCAGACAAGACAGGGATGTCGGAAAACTGTTTTTT.

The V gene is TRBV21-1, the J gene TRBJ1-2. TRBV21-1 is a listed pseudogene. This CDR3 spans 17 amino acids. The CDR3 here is CASSKFLHEGEGYGYTF. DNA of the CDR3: TGTGCCAGCAGCAAATTCCTCCACGAGGGTGAGGGCTATGGCTACACCTTC.

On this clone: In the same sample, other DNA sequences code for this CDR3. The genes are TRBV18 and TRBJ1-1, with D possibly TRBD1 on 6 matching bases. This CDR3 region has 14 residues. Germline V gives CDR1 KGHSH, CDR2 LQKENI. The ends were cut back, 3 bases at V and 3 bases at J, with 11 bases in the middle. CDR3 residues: CASSPRGGDTEAFF. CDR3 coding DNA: TGTGCCAGCTCACCTCGGGGGGGCGACACTGAAGCTTTCTTT.

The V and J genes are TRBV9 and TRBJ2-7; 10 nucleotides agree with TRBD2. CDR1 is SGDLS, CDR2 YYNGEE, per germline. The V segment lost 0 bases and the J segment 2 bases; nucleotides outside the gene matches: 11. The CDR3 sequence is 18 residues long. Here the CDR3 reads CASSVGAGGLAVTYEQYF. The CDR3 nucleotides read TGTGCCAGCAGCGTAGGAGCAGGCGGACTAGCGGTCACCTACGAGCAGTACTTC.

The CDR3 region is CASSLTSGISGGEQFF. CDR3 sequence (DNA): TGCGCCAGCAGCTTGACTAGCGGGATCTCCGGGGGTGAGCAGTTCTTC. J is TRBJ2-1 and V is TRBV5-1, with 10 positions matching TRBD2. In germline, CDR1 is SGHRS, CDR2 YFSETQ. CDR3 length equals 16 residues. V shed 1 base and J 9 bases; nucleotides not matched to a gene: 10. The whole variable domain, remainder taken from reference TRBV5-1 and TRBJ2-1, is KAGVTQTPRYLIKTRGQQVTLSCSPISGHRSVSWYQQTPGQGLQFLFEYFSETQRNKGNFPGRFSGRQFSNSRSEMNVSTLELGDSALYLCASSLTSGISGGEQFFGPGTRLTVL.

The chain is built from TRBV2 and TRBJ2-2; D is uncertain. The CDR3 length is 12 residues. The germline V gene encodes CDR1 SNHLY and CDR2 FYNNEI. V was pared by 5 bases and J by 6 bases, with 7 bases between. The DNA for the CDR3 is TGTGCCAGCAGTCTCTTAGCCGGGGAGCTGTTTTTT. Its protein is CASSLLAGELFF.

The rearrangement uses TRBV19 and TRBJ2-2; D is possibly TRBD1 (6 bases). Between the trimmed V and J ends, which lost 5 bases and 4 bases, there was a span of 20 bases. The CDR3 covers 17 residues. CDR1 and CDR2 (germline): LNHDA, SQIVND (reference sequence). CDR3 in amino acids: CASSVHQGSVTTGELFF. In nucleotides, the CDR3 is TGTGCCAGTAGTGTCCATCAGGGGAGTGTAACCACCGGGGAGCTGTTTTTT.

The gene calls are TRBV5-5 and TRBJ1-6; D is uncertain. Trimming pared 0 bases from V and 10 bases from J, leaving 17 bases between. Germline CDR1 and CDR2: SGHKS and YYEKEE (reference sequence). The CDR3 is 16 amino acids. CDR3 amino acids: CASSLANYGVSSPLHF. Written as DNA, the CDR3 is TGTGCCAGCAGCTTGGCCAATTACGGGGTGTCCTCACCCCTCCACTTT.

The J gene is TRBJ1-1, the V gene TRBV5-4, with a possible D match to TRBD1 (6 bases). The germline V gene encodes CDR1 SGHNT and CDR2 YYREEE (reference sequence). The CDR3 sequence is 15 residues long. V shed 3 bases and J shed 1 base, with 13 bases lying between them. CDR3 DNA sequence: TGTGCCAGCAGCTCGGACCCACAGGGGAACACTGAAGCTTTCTTT. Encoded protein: CASSSDPQGNTEAFF. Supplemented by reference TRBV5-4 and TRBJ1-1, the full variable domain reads ETGVTQSPTHLIKTRGQQVTLRCSSQSGHNTVSWYQQALGQGPQFIFQYYREEENGRGNFPPRFSGLQFPNYSSELNVNALELDDSALYLCASSSDPQGNTEAFFGQGTRLTVV.

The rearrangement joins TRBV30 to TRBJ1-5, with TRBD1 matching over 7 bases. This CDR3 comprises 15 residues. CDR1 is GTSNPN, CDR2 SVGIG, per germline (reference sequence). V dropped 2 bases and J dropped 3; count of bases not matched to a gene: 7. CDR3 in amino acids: CAWSYSDRDNQPQHF. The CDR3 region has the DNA TGTGCCTGGAGTTATTCCGACAGGGACAATCAGCCCCAGCATTTT.